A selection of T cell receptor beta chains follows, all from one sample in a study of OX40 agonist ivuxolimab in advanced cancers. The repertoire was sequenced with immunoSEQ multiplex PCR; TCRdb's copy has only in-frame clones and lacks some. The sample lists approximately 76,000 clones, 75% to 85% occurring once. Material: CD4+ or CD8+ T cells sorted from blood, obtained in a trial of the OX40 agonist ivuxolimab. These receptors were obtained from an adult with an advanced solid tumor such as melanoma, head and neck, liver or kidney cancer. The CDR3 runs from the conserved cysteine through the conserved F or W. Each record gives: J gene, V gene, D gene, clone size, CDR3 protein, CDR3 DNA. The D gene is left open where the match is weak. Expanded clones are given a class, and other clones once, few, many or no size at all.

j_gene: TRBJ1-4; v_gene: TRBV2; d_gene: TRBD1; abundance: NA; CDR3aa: CASSEQGAVVPNEKLFF; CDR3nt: TGTGCCAGCAGTGAACAGGGGGCGGTGGTGCCGAATGAAAAACTGTTTTTT
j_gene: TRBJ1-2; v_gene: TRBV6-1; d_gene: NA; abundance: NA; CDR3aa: CASSEGGIIPGYTF; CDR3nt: TGTGCCAGCAGTGAAGGGGGAATAATTCCGGGCTACACCTTC
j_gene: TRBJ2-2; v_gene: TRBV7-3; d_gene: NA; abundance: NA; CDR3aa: CASSLVFGGTGELFF; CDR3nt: TGTGCCAGCAGCTTAGTTTTTGGGGGCACCGGGGAGCTGTTTTTT
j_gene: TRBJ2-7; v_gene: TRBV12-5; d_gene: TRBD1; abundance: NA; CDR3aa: CASGPGGWYEQYF; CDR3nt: TGTGCTAGTGGTCCAGGGGGCTGGTACGAGCAGTACTTC
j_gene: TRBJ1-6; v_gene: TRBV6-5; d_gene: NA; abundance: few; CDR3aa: CASKEGVHNSPLHF; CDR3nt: TGTGCCAGCAAAGAGGGGGTCCATAATTCACCCCTCCACTTT
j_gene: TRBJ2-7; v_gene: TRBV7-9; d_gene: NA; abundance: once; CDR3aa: CASSLAGVEQYF; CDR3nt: TGTGCCAGCAGTTTAGCAGGGGTCGAGCAGTACTTC
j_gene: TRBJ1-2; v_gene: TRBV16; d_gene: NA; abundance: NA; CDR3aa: CASSQSGRNYGYTF; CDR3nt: TGTGCCAGCAGCCAATCGGGGCGTAACTATGGCTACACCTTC
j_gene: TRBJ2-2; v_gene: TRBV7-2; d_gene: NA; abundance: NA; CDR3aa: CASSLDIQTGELFF; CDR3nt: TGTGCCAGCAGCTTAGACATTCAAACCGGGGAGCTGTTTTTT
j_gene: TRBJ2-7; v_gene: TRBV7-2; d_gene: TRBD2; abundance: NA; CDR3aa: CASSLYFGGTLYEQYF; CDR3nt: TGTGCCAGCAGCTTATACTTCGGGGGGACTCTCTACGAGCAGTACTTC
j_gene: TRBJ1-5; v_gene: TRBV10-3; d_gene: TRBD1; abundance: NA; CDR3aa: CAISESGTGAVEPQHF; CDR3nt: TGTGCCATCAGTGAGTCAGGGACAGGGGCAGTTGAGCCCCAGCATTTT
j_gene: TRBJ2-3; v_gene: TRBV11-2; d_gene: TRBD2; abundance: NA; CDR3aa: CASSLLPSGGPSTDTQYF; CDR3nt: TGTGCCAGCAGCTTACTCCCTAGCGGGGGGCCTAGCACAGATACGCAGTATTTT
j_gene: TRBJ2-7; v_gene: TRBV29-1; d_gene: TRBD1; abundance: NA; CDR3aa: CSAGQGASGGPYEQYF; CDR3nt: TGCAGCGCCGGACAGGGGGCAAGCGGGGGGCCCTACGAGCAGTACTTC
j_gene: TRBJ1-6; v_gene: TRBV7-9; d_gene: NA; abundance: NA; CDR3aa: CASTLTNSPLHF; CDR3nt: TGTGCCAGCACCCTCACAAATTCACCCCTCCACTTT
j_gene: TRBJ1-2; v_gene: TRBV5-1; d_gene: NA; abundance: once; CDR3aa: CASSLVAADGYTF; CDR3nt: TGCGCCAGCAGCTTGGTTGCAGCGGATGGCTACACCTTC
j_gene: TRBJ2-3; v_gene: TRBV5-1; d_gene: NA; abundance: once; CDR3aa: CASRPPGLQADTQYF; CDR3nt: TGCGCCAGCAGACCCCCGGGACTCCAAGCAGATACGCAGTATTTT
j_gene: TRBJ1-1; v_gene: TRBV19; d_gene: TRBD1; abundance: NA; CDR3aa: CASSIKGAGYTEAFF; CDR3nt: TGTGCCAGTAGTATTAAGGGGGCAGGGTACACTGAAGCTTTCTTT
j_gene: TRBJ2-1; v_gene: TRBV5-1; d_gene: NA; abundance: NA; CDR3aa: CASSLGQGSYNEQFF; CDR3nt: TGCGCCAGCAGCTTGGGCCAGGGGTCCTACAATGAGCAGTTCTTC
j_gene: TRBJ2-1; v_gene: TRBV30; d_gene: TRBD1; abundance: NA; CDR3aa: CAWGQGAYNEQFF; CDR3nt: TGTGCCTGGGGACAGGGGGCCTACAATGAGCAGTTCTTC
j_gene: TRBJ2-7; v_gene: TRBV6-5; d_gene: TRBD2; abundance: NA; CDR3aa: CASRSSGESSYEQYF; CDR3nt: TGTGCCAGCAGATCTAGCGGGGAAAGCTCCTACGAGCAGTACTTC
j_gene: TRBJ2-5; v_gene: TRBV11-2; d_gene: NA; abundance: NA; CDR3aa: CASSLGTRHPKETQYF; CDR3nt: TGTGCCAGCAGCTTAGGGACCAGGCATCCCAAAGAGACCCAGTACTTC
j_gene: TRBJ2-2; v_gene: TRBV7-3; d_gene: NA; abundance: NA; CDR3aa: CASSLMPGGRDSKKVGELFF; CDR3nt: TGTGCCAGCAGCTTAATGCCAGGCGGCAGAGACTCGAAGAAGGTCGGGGAGCTGTTTTTT
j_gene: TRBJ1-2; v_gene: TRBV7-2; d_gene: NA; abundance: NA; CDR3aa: CASTQTGGAYYGYTF; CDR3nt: TGTGCCAGCACCCAGACAGGCGGGGCTTACTATGGCTACACCTTC
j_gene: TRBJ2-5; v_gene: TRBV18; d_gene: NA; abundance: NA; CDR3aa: CASSPLRAQETQYF; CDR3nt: TGTGCCAGCTCACCACTCAGGGCCCAAGAGACCCAGTACTTC
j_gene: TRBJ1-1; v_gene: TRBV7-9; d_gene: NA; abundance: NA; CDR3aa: CASSLERAWNTEAFF; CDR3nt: TGTGCCAGCAGCTTAGAACGGGCCTGGAACACTGAAGCTTTCTTT
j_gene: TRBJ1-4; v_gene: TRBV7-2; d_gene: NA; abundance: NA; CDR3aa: CASSLAQGANEKLFF; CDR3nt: TGTGCCAGCAGCTTAGCGCAAGGGGCAAATGAAAAACTGTTTTTT
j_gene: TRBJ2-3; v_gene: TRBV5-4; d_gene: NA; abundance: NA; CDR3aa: CASNAQYTDTQYF; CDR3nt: TGTGCCAGCAACGCACAATACACAGATACGCAGTATTTT
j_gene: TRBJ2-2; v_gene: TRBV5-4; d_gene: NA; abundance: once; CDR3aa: CASSRGRNTGELFF; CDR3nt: TGTGCCAGCAGCCGTGGACGGAACACCGGGGAGCTGTTTTTT
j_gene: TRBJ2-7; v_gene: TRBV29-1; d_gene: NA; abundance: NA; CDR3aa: CSVEDPVEQYF; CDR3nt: TGCAGCGTTGAAGACCCCGTCGAGCAGTACTTC
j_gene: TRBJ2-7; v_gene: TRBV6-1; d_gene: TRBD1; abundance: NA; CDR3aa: CASRKTGAGYEQYF; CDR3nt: TGTGCCAGCAGGAAGACAGGGGCCGGCTACGAGCAGTACTTC
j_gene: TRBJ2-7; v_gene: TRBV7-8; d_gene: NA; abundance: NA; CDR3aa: CASSSRTQGSYEQYF; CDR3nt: TGTGCCAGCAGCTCACGGACTCAGGGATCCTACGAGCAGTACTTC
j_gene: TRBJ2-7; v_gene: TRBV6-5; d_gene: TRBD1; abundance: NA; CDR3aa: CASSHRTGQPYEQYF; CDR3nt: TGTGCCAGCAGTCACCGGACAGGACAACCCTACGAGCAGTACTTC
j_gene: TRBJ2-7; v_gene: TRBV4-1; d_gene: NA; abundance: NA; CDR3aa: CASSQSGEDIRKPDSYEQYF; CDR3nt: TGCGCCAGCAGCCAATCAGGGGAAGACATTCGGAAGCCGGACTCCTACGAGCAGTACTTC
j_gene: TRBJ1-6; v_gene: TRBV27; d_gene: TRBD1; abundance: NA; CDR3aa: CASKEGDRPALPLHF; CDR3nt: TGTGCCAGCAAAGAGGGGGACAGGCCGGCGCTTCCCCTCCACTTT
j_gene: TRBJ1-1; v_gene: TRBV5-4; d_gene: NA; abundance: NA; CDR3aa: CASQPRANTEAFF; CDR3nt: TGTGCCAGCCAACCGCGGGCGAACACTGAAGCTTTCTTT
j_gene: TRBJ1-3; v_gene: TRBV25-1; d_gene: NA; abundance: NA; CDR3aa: CASSDDSGRNTIYF; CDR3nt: TGTGCCAGCAGTGATGACAGCGGCAGAAACACCATATATTTT
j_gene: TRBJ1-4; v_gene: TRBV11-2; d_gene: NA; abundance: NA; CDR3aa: CASSLRKVNEKLFF; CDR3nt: TGTGCCAGCAGTTTAAGGAAGGTTAATGAAAAACTGTTTTTT
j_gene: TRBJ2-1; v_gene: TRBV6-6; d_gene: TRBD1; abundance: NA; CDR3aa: CASSLRDSSYNEQFF; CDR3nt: TGTGCCAGCAGTCTAAGGGACAGCTCCTACAATGAGCAGTTCTTC
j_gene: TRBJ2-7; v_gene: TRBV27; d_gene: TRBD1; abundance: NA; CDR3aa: CASSPGTGRVAYEQYF; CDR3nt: TGTGCCAGCAGTCCCGGGACAGGGCGCGTGGCGTACGAGCAGTACTTC
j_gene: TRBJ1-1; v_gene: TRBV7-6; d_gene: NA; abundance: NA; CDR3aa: CASSLNSAPITEAFF; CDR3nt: TGTGCCAGCAGCTTAAATTCCGCCCCTATCACTGAAGCTTTCTTT
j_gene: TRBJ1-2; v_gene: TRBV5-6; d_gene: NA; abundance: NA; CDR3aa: CASSLTDPYGYTF; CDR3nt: TGTGCCAGCAGCTTGACAGATCCCTATGGCTACACCTTC
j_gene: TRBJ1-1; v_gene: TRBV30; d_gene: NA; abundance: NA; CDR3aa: CACSNCAVKTMNTEAFF; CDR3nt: TGTGCCTGTTCAAACTGCGCAGTTAAAACTATGAACACTGAAGCTTTCTTT
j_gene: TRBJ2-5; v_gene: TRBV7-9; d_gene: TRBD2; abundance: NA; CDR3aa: CASSLGASGGAETQYF; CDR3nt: TGTGCCAGCAGCTTAGGAGCTAGCGGGGGGGCAGAGACCCAGTACTTC
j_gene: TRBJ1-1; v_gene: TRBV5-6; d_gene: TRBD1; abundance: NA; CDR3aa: CASSSPGQLNTEAFF; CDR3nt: TGTGCCAGCAGCTCGCCGGGACAGTTGAACACTGAAGCTTTCTTT
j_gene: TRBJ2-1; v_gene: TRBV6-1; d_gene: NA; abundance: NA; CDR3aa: CASRSPNSYNEQFF; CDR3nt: TGTGCCAGCAGATCCCCGAACTCCTACAATGAGCAGTTCTTC
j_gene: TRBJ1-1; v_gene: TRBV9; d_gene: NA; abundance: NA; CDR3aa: CASSVMFEGEAFF; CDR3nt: TGTGCCAGCAGCGTAATGTTCGAGGGCGAAGCTTTCTTT
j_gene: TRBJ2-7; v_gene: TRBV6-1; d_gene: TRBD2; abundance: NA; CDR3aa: CASSLRLAGNYEQYF; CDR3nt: TGTGCCAGCAGCCTTAGACTAGCGGGGAACTACGAGCAGTACTTC
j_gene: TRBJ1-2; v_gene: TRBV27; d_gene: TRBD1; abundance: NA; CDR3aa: CASSRTGTGPYGYTF; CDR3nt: TGTGCCAGCAGTCGCACCGGGACAGGGCCCTATGGCTACACCTTC
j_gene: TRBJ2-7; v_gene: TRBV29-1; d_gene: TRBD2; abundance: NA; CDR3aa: CSATGTRNSYEQYF; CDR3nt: TGCAGCGCAACCGGGACTAGGAACTCCTACGAGCAGTACTTC
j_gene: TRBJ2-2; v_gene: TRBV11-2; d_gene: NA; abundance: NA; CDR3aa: CASSSPQGNPNTGELFF; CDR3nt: TGTGCCAGCAGCTCGCCTCAGGGTAACCCGAACACCGGGGAGCTGTTTTTT
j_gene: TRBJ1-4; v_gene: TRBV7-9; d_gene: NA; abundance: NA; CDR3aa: CASSLRGDEKLFF; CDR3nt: TGTGCCAGCAGCTTAAGGGGAGATGAAAAACTGTTTTTT
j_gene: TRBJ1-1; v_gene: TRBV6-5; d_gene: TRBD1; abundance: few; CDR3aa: CATQQGIRNTEAFF; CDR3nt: TGTGCCACACAACAGGGGATTCGAAACACTGAAGCTTTCTTT
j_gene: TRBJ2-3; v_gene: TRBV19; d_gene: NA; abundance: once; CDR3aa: CASKVLAEDTQYF; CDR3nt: TGTGCCAGTAAGGTCCTGGCCGAAGATACGCAGTATTTT
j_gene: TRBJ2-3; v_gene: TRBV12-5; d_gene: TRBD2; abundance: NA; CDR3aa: CASAKGTSGDSTDTQYF; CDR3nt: TGTGCTAGTGCCAAAGGGACTAGCGGGGATAGCACAGATACGCAGTATTTT